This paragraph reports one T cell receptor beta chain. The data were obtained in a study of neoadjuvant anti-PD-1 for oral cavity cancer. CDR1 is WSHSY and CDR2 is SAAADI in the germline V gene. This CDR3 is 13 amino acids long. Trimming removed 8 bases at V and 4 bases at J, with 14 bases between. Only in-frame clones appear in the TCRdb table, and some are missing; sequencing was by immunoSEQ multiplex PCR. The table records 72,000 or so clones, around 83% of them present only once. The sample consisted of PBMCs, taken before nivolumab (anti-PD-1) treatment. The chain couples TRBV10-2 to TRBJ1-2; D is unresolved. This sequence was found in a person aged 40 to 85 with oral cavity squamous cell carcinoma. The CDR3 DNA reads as TGCGCCAGCTCCCAGAGGCTCGGCTATGGCTACACCTTC. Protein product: CASSQRLGYGYTF.